This TCR beta chain came from a study of cytomegalovirus exposure and HLA in healthy donors. Losses at the gene ends were 4 bases for V and 1 base for J; bases not matched to a gene: 3. The germline gives CDR1 SGDLS, CDR2 YYNGEE. The CDR3 length is 14 residues. Only one count was recorded for this clone. Its antigen is as yet unknown. Other nucleotide sequences in the sample specify the same CDR3. Primers included in the PCR were 60 Vbeta and 13 Jbeta primers. Clones were sequenced by immunoSEQ multiplex PCR, and TCRdb holds only the in-frame ones, with some missing. The sample includes about 160,000 clones, over 80% of them seen just once. Study-level findings and limits: Many donors carried some public TCRs, although rarity characterized most TCR sequences. Later on, analysis showed that most CMV-associated TCR beta chains appeared to be HLA-restricted.

The V and J genes are TRBV9 and TRBJ1-1; TRBD1 agrees at 8 bases. The material sequenced was PBMCs. This receptor was taken from a woman between 50 and 59 years old in good health and CMV-seropositive. The CDR3 spells CASSPTGANTEAFF. CDR3 nucleotide sequence: TGTGCCAGCAGCCCGACAGGGGCGAACACTGAAGCTTTCTTT.